This entry describes one TCR beta chain. This sample is part of a study of blood T cell repertoires in COVID-19. Study information: The United States, Italy and Spain provided the acute and convalescent COVID-19 samples. Sources were T cells, B-cell-depleted T cells, or PBMCs; the material itself was cDNA or gDNA.

This CDR3 has 16 residues. Trimming removed 6 bases at V and 4 bases at J, with 18 bases between. CDR1 and CDR2 (germline): SNHLY, FYNNEI. Source study methods: Reference gene primer amplification gave estimated nucleated cell counts. Assay: immunoSEQ multiplex PCR; the TCRdb copy retains only in-frame clones and omits some. Clone size and the V and J calls come from that table; the DNA yielded D and trimming. This sample has about 280,000 clones, with approximately 90% found just once. The rearrangement uses TRBV2 and TRBJ1-4, with a possible D match to TRBD1 (6 bases). The source of this sequence is a man aged 40-50 years with acute or convalescent COVID-19. The sequenced sample was peripheral blood. The CDR3 here is CASRALTGGGNEKLFF. The CDR3 DNA sequence: TGTGCCAGCAGGGCCCTGACGGGAGGGGGTAATGAAAAACTGTTTTTT.